The TCR beta chain described here comes from a study of cytomegalovirus exposure and HLA in healthy donors. The PCR was carried out with 60 Vbeta primers and 13 Jbeta primers. Clones were sequenced by immunoSEQ multiplex PCR, and TCRdb holds only the in-frame ones, with some missing. The table has 75,000 to 90,000 clones, 65% to 80% seen once; the top ten hold around 10%. This CDR3 is 13 amino acids long. Germline-derived CDR1 and CDR2 are MDHEN and SYDVKM. Trimming stripped 7 bases from V and 1 base from J, with 10 bases between. This sequence joins TRBV28 and TRBJ1-1, with D possibly TRBD1 on 6 matching bases. Specimen: PBMCs. This sequence was found in a woman aged 40-49 years in good health and CMV-seropositive. This CDR3 is CASKTGPNTEAFF. CDR3 nucleotides: TGTGCCAGCAAGACAGGACCGAACACTGAAGCTTTCTTT.